This paragraph covers one TCR beta chain sequence. One junction end does not reproduce the germline sequence, and a read error may be involved. The data originate from a study of blood T cell repertoires in COVID-19. Across the whole study: Nucleic acid was either cDNA or gDNA, and it came from T cells, B-cell-depleted T cells, or PBMCs.

The method was immunoSEQ multiplex PCR; TCRdb's version includes in-frame clones alone and lacks a portion of them. The data hold roughly 390,000 clones, with more than 70% observed a single time. The Seattle patients, enrolled during active infection, were followed longitudinally. The CDR3 is made up of 13 amino acids. Per germline, CDR1 SSHAT and CDR2 FNYEAQ (reference sequence). The chain recombines TRBV7-7 with TRBJ2-5; TRBD1 is a possible D gene (5 bases). The source material was peripheral blood. This TCR was recovered from a woman aged 30 to 39 with COVID-19, enrolled during active disease. The CDR3: CASSRAGQETQYF. The CDR3 nucleotides read TGTGCTAGCAGTAGGGCAGGGCAAGAGACCCAGTACTTC. Full variable domain (missing parts from reference TRBV7-7 and TRBJ2-5): GAGVSQSPRYKVTKRGQDVTLRCDPISSHATLYWYQQALGQGPEFLTYFNYEAQPDKSGLPSDRFSAERPEGSISTLTIQRTEQRDSAMYRCASSRAGQETQYFGPGTRLLVL.